Shown below are 24 T cell receptor beta chains from a single sample sequenced in a study of CD8+CD57+ T cells in acquired aplastic anemia. Sequencing involved patients with CD8+CD57+ cell expansion previously shown by flow cytometry. Profiles of TCR beta VDJ and CDR3 were generated from a genomic DNA template. TCRdb processed the reads anew with MiXCR; each CDR3 protein has one entry. The sample includes approximately 260,000 distinct CDR3 sequences, 82% of them seen just once. The specimen was sorted CD4+, CD8+, or CD8+CD57+ T cells (not recorded which) from PBMCs. The source of these receptors is a human donor with aplastic anemia.

Worth noting for this clonotype: One junction end disagrees with the germline gene, perhaps due to a read error. The chain employs TRBV7-8 and TRBJ2-1; D is possibly TRBD1 or TRBD2 (6 bases each). Germline CDR1 SGHVS, CDR2 FQNEAQ. The CDR3 covers 14 residues. In DNA form, the CDR3 reads TGTGCCAGCAGCTTAGTGGCCGGGGGCGATACGCAGTATTTC. Protein product: CASSLVAGGDTQYF.

The gene calls are TRBV9 and TRBJ2-1; D may be TRBD1 or TRBD2 (6 bases each). Germline V lookup: CDR1 SGDLS, CDR2 YYNGEE. The V end was cut by 3 bases, the J end by 8 bases, with 21 bases between. The CDR3 covers 16 residues. The CDR3: CASSEGGGNAQYEQFF. CDR3 bases: TGTGCCAGCAGCGAGGGGGGCGGAAACGCTCAGTATGAGCAGTTCTTC. The full variable domain, in which reference TRBV9 and TRBJ2-1 provide the parts outside the CDR3, is DSGVTQTPKHLITATGQRVTLRCSPRSGDLSVYWYQQSLDQGLQFLIQYYNGEERAKGNILERFSAQQFPDLHSELNLSSLELGDSALYFCASSEGGGNAQYEQFFGPGTRLTVL.

This clonotype came up a few times. The V and J genes are TRBV7-9 and TRBJ1-6, with D perhaps matching TRBD1 (5 bases). Germline V gene sequence: CDR1 SEHNR, CDR2 FQNEAQ (reference sequence). The CDR3 loop spans 16 amino acids. V was trimmed by 3 bases and J by 16 bases, leaving 25 bases between them. DNA of the CDR3: TGTGCCAGCAGCTTTGAAGGAAGCGGGGGGAGCGATGAGCTCCACTTT. It is translated as CASSFEGSGGSDELHF.

Concerning this clonotype: The conserved final phenylalanine or tryptophan is absent from the CDR3, which likely points to a read error. Because the CDR3's place on the DNA is in doubt, the DNA is left out and the CDR3 is given as listed by TCRdb. The chain uses TRBV7-7 and TRBJ1-4. The CDR3 is 14 amino acids long, termini counted. Germline CDR1 and CDR2: SSHAT and FNYEAQ (reference sequence). CDR3 region: CASSPTATNEQYFV.

The V call is TRBV5-4, the J call TRBJ2-5, with a tentative D call TRBD2 (5 bases). Germline loops: CDR1 SGHNT, CDR2 YYREEE (reference sequence). The length of the CDR3 is 12 residues. Trimming shortened V by 8 bases and J by 5 bases, and 13 bases separated the two germline ends. The CDR3 loop is CARHGGKETQYF. The CDR3 DNA sequence: TGTGCCAGACACGGAGGAAAGGAGACCCAGTACTTC.

V is TRBV7-3 and J is TRBJ2-3, with TRBD1 matching over 7 bases. Germline-derived CDR1 and CDR2 are SGHTA and FQGTGA. V lost 2 bases and J lost 4; bases outside the gene matches: 15. The CDR3 has 18 amino acids. The CDR3 spells CASSLDLTGYSEADTQYF. The DNA of the CDR3 is TGTGCCAGCAGCTTAGATCTGACAGGGTATTCTGAAGCAGATACGCAGTATTTT.

As regards this clonotype: The missing conserved phenylalanine or tryptophan at the end of this CDR3 makes a read error likely. The limits of the CDR3 on the DNA are not certain, so only TCRdb's listed CDR3 is given. This rearrangement joins TRBV7-8 to TRBJ2-5; the DNA was not used to check the table's D call, TRBD2. Germline loops: CDR1 SGHVS, CDR2 FQNEAQ. Counting both end residues, the CDR3 totals 13 amino acids. CDR3 sequence reads: CASSLAGSYGPNV.

The chain couples TRBV11-2 to TRBJ2-5; D might be TRBD1 (5 bases). Per germline, CDR1 SGHAT and CDR2 FQNNGV. The CDR3 is made up of 15 amino acids. V lost 9 bases to trimming and J lost 5 bases, with 22 bases between them. The CDR3 loop reads CARRLTDSPGETQYF. The CDR3, as DNA: TGTGCCAGAAGGCTAACCGACAGCCCAGGGGAGACCCAGTACTTC.

This chain connects TRBV9 to TRBJ1-1; 7 bases fit TRBD1. The V and J ends lost 9 bases and 4 bases, in that order; junction bases with no gene match: 6. Germline CDR1 and CDR2: SGDLS and YYNGEE. The CDR3 is 12 amino acids. The CDR3 nucleotides read TGTGCCACCAGTACAGGGGCCACTGAAGCTTTCTTT. This sequence encodes CATSTGATEAFF.

Regarding this clonotype: The junction differs from germline at one of its ends, possibly a read error. CDR3 sequence reads: CASSLARAGFGSTF. The CDR3 DNA reads TGTGCCAGCAGCTTGGCCAGGGCAGGTTTTGGCTCCACCTTC. The V and J genes are TRBV2 and TRBJ1-2; D may be TRBD1 (5 bases). CDR1 is SNHLY and CDR2 is FYNNEI in the germline V gene. The CDR3 contains 14 residues.

This clonotype was seen a single time. Relative to the germline gene, one junction end is altered; a read error may explain this. The V call is TRBV7-9, the J call TRBJ1-1, with a weak D call TRBD1 (5 bases). The germline V gene has CDR1 SEHNR and CDR2 FQNEAQ (reference sequence). The CDR3 sequence is 15 residues long. The DNA for the CDR3 is TGTGCCAGCAGCTTACAACGGAGCGGGGGGAGCGAAGATTTCTTT. This translates into CASSLQRSGGSEDFF.

The J gene is TRBJ2-3, the V gene TRBV5-6, with D possibly TRBD2 on 6 matching bases. This CDR3 spans 14 amino acids. Germline V gene sequence: CDR1 SGHDT, CDR2 YYEEEE. With 3 bases removed from V and 6 bases from J, the gap between germline ends came to 14 bases. The CDR3 loop is CASSSVGGPDTQYF. The CDR3 DNA reads as TGTGCCAGCAGCTCTGTGGGGGGTCCCGATACGCAGTATTTT.

The chain carries TRBV7-2 and TRBJ2-1; tentatively, D is TRBD2 (7 bases). The CDR3 runs 16 residues. Trimming took off 3 bases at V and 13 bases at J, with 25 bases between the two ends. Per germline, CDR1 SGHTA and CDR2 FQGNSA. CDR3 residues: CASSLGGGDDQGYQFF. CDR3 coding DNA: TGTGCCAGCAGCTTGGGGGGGGGCGACGATCAGGGTTACCAGTTCTTC.

The V and J genes are TRBV6-1 and TRBJ2-1; tentative D call: TRBD2 (5 bases). The CDR3 length is 17 residues. The germline V gene has CDR1 MNHNS and CDR2 SASEGT. Trimming left V 7 bases short and J 0 bases short, with 19 bases between. CDR3 DNA sequence: TGTGCCAGCAAGTTAGCCGAGCGGTTAAGCTCCTACAATGAGCAGTTCTTC. Its translation is CASKLAERLSSYNEQFF.

In its sample, this clonotype was seen a few times. The chain is built from TRBV24-1 and TRBJ2-3; D might be TRBD2 (6 bases). Deletions cut 7 bases from V and 2 bases from J, with 12 bases between. The CDR3 spans 14 residues. Germline CDR1 KGHDR, CDR2 SFDVKD. The CDR3 loop reads CATRRALATDTQYF. DNA of the CDR3: TGTGCCACCAGGAGGGCACTAGCCACAGATACGCAGTATTTT.

The chain carries TRBV5-1 and TRBJ2-2, with D perhaps TRBD2 (5 bases). The germline V gene encodes CDR1 SGHRS and CDR2 YFSETQ. Trimming took 0 bases from V and 16 from J, leaving 13 bases between them. The CDR3 totals 12 residues. CDR3: CASSLEFYGKFF. CDR3 in DNA: TGCGCCAGCAGCTTGGAATTCTACGGGAAGTTTTTT.

This clonotype has just a few counts. The chain couples TRBV7-9 to TRBJ2-3, with a tentative D call TRBD2 (7 bases). The V gene's germline CDR1 is SEHNR and CDR2 FQNEAQ (reference sequence). The CDR3 covers 14 residues. The ends were cut back, 0 bases at V and 11 bases at J, with 15 bases in the middle. The CDR3 is CASSLAGGANEQYF. The CDR3 DNA follows: TGTGCCAGCAGCTTAGCGGGGGGGGCCAATGAGCAGTATTTT.

V gene TRBV7-9 combines with J gene TRBJ2-7, with 8 nucleotides matching TRBD1. Germline CDR1 reads SEHNR; CDR2 reads FQNEAQ (reference sequence). The V and J ends lost 7 bases and 9 bases, in that order; junction bases with no gene match: 14. The CDR3 is made up of 14 amino acids. CDR3 nucleotide sequence: TGTGCCAGCAAGTTGACAGGGGACGGGTATGCGCAGTACTTC. This gives the protein CASKLTGDGYAQYF.

The chain employs TRBV9 and TRBJ2-3, with 9 nucleotides matching TRBD2. Trimming cost V 4 bases and J 11 bases; bases outside gene matches: 11. CDR1 is SGDLS and CDR2 is YYNGEE in the germline V gene. The CDR3 contains 14 residues. The DNA for the CDR3 is TGTGCCAGCAGCTTAGCGGGGGCCCCCTACAAGCAGTATTTT. Its translation: CASSLAGAPYKQYF. The full variable domain, completed using reference TRBV9 and TRBJ2-3, is DSGVTQTPKHLITATGQRVTLRCSPRSGDLSVYWYQQSLDQGLQFLIQYYNGEERAKGNILERFSAQQFPDLHSELNLSSLELGDSALYFCASSLAGAPYKQYFGPGTRLTVL.

This clonotype showed up just a few times. The conserved phenylalanine or tryptophan is not found at the CDR3 terminus, so this likely reflects a read error. No DNA is shown, since the ends of the CDR3 on it are uncertain; the CDR3 is the one TCRdb lists. CDR3 region: CASSDGGMNEQFFGP. The chain has TRBV2 and TRBJ2-7; no check of the table's D call, TRBD1, against the DNA was made. The CDR3 is 15 residues long, ends included. Germline assignment: CDR1 SNHLY and CDR2 FYNNEI.

Regarding this clonotype: Since the CDR3 does not end with the conserved phenylalanine or tryptophan, this likely comes from a read error. V is TRBV7-9 and J is TRBJ2-5; TRBD2 is a possible D gene (6 bases). Trimming removed 4 bases at V and 7 bases at J, with 16 bases between. The germline V gene has CDR1 SEHNR and CDR2 FQNEAQ (reference sequence). There are 14 residues in the CDR3. CDR3 DNA: TGTGCCAGCAGCTCGGGCAGCGGGCAGGGGACCCAGTACCTC. Translation gives CASSSGSGQGTQYL.

The rearrangement uses TRBV10-3 and TRBJ2-7; the D gene could be TRBD1 or TRBD2 (5 bases each). CDR1 and CDR2 from the germline V gene are ENHRY and SYGVKD. V lost 8 bases and J lost 2, with 10 bases in between. The CDR3 contains 12 residues. Here the CDR3 DNA reads TGTGCCATCTCAAGGGACGCCTACGAGCAGTACGTC. This codes for CAISRDAYEQYV.

CDR3 sequence: CASSVAEGPDPQYF. CDR3 DNA sequence: TGTGCCAGCAGTGTGGCGGAAGGTCCCGATCCGCAGTATTTT. The chain carries TRBV2 and TRBJ2-3, with no clear D. V lost 4 bases to trimming and J lost 10 bases, with 18 bases between them. The CDR3 is made up of 14 amino acids. CDR1 and CDR2 from the germline V gene are SNHLY and FYNNEI. Full variable domain (remainder filled in from reference TRBV2 and TRBJ2-3): EPEVTQTPSHQVTQMGQEVILRCVPISNHLYFYWYRQILGQKVEFLVSFYNNEISEKSEIFDDQFSVERPDGSNFTLKIRSTKLEDSAMYFCASSVAEGPDPQYFGPGTRLTVL.

About this clonotype: The junction does not match germline at one end; this may be a read error. The genes are TRBV7-2 and TRBJ2-5; 10 bases match TRBD2. The CDR3 runs to 12 residues. The germline gives CDR1 SGHTA, CDR2 FQGNSA. The CDR3 protein is CASNLASGSGDF. Here the CDR3 DNA reads TGTGCCAGCAACTTGGCTAGCGGGAGCGGAGACTTC. Together with reference TRBV7-2 and TRBJ2-5, the CDR3 gives the full variable domain: GAGVSQSPSNKVTEKGKDVELRCDPISGHTALYWYRQSLGQGLEFLIYFQGNSAPDKSGLPSDRFSAERTGGSVSTLTIQRTQQEDSAVYLCASNLASGSGDFGPGTRLLVL.